This T cell receptor beta chain was sequenced during a study of CD8 T cells in Susac syndrome. Random-hexamer reverse transcription was applied to about 0.5 to 1 ug RNA. TCRdb redid the calling of the immunoSEQ multiplex PCR reads with MiXCR, one entry per CDR3 protein. The sample yields nearly 70,000 distinct CDR3 sequences, more than 85% seen once. The CDR3 covers 17 residues. Germline loops: CDR1 SNHLY, CDR2 FYNNEI. Trimming removed 1 base from V and 3 bases from J, with 18 bases in between. Sequencing used CD8+ T cells from PBMCs. The sequence derives from a human donor in good health. The chain has TRBV2 and TRBJ1-1, with D tentatively TRBD1 (5 bases). CDR3 sequence: CASSEEGRGEGDTEAFF. CDR3 DNA sequence: TGTGCCAGCAGTGAAGAGGGGAGGGGCGAAGGGGACACTGAAGCTTTCTTT. Full variable domain (remainder filled in from reference TRBV2 and TRBJ1-1): EPEVTQTPSHQVTQMGQEVILRCVPISNHLYFYWYRQILGQKVEFLVSFYNNEISEKSEIFDDQFSVERPDGSNFTLKIRSTKLEDSAMYFCASSEEGRGEGDTEAFFGQGTRLTVV.